This record looks at one TCR beta chain sequence and its context. This clonotype has more than one count but fewer than ten. Its antigen target is currently unknown. It is unclear where the CDR3 begins or ends on the DNA, so no DNA is shown, and the CDR3 is as TCRdb lists it. From cysteine to phenylalanine, the CDR3 is 14 amino acids long. The CDR1 and CDR2 encoded by the germline V gene are MDHEN and SYDVKM. These data come from a study of T cell repertoires in cytomegalovirus infection (dated by TCRdb to the late 2010s). Regarding the study in general: Donor HLA type was relevant to the analysis, because carriage of CMV infection together with the matching HLA type was indicated by public TCR beta signatures. Points the paper makes about the study in general: In both this cohort and an independent roughly 400-donor cohort, the cumulative frequency of public TCR beta family members distinguished carriers of CMV infection plus the relevant HLA type. In the ex vivo response, HLA-C-restricted CMV-specific TCR beta clonotypes were dominant, and in two of eight donors the single most frequent clonotype came from this HLA-C-restricted group.

The sequencer listed for this sample is Illumina HiSeq 1500. TCRdb reprocessed the public reads (quality trimming at Q25 with fastp, clone calling with MiXCR) and kept in-frame beta chains. Each CDR3 protein appears once, grouped with its most common genes and DNA. In this sample the table shows approximately 250,000 distinct CDR3 sequences, roughly 22% of which occur a single time. The leading ten clones occupy about 20% of the sample. This clonotype was sampled from a human donor in good health (CMV status not recorded). Some clones in this sample may be carry-over from other donors' samples. This receptor chain uses TRBV28 and TRBJ2-5; the table's D call TRBD1 went unverified against the DNA. The sequenced sample consisted of CD8+ T cells from PBMCs. The CDR3 has the sequence CASSAVPGGKTQYF.